The clone carrying this T cell receptor beta chain occurred a few times. The data were obtained in a study of CD8+ T cells in alopecia areata. The CDR3 consists of 14 residues. CDR1 is SQVTM and CDR2 is ANQGSEA in the germline V gene. Trimming took 4 bases from V and 5 from J; bases not matched to a gene: 5. In each case, RNA was isolated and then reverse transcribed into cDNA as the sequencing template. The assay was immunoSEQ multiplex PCR, and TCRdb's table has in-frame clones only and misses some. Among 65,000 to 95,000 clones listed, 51% were seen once. Separation by sorting yielded CD4+ and CD8+ T cells from PBMCs.

The sample consisted of NKG2D-high CD8+ T cells sorted from blood. The rearrangement uses TRBV29-1 and TRBJ2-5; TRBD1 agrees at 12 bases. The source of this sequence is a human donor with alopecia areata. The CDR3 protein is CSVVGTGGLETQYF. The DNA of the CDR3 is TGCAGCGTTGTTGGGACAGGGGGCTTGGAGACCCAGTACTTC.